The clone carrying this T cell receptor (beta chain) was counted between two and nine times. These data originate in a study of Graves' ophthalmopathy and Graves' hyperthyroidism. Amplification targeted the TCR beta CDR3 regions, with RNA transcripts as the source material. The first-round RT-PCR employed HTBI primers together with the Qiagen OneStep RT-PCR kit. A multiplex PCR was then performed as the second round. TCRdb used MiXCR to reprocess the multiplex PCR reads, holding one entry per CDR3 protein. The profile shows around 1,200,000 distinct CDR3 sequences, less than 45% of them singletons. Trimming left V 1 base short and J 2 bases short, with 15 bases between. The germline V gene has CDR1 DFQATT and CDR2 SNEGSKA (reference sequence). This CDR3 spans 15 amino acids.

The origin of this receptor is an adult man with Graves' hyperthyroidism. The chain has TRBV20-1 and TRBJ2-7; possible D gene TRBD2, 6 bases. The sample was peripheral blood or thyroid tissue (not recorded which). The CDR3 nucleotides are TGCAGTGCTAGAGGCACTAGCACAGTAGCCTACGAGCAGTACTTC. It yields the protein CSARGTSTVAYEQYF.